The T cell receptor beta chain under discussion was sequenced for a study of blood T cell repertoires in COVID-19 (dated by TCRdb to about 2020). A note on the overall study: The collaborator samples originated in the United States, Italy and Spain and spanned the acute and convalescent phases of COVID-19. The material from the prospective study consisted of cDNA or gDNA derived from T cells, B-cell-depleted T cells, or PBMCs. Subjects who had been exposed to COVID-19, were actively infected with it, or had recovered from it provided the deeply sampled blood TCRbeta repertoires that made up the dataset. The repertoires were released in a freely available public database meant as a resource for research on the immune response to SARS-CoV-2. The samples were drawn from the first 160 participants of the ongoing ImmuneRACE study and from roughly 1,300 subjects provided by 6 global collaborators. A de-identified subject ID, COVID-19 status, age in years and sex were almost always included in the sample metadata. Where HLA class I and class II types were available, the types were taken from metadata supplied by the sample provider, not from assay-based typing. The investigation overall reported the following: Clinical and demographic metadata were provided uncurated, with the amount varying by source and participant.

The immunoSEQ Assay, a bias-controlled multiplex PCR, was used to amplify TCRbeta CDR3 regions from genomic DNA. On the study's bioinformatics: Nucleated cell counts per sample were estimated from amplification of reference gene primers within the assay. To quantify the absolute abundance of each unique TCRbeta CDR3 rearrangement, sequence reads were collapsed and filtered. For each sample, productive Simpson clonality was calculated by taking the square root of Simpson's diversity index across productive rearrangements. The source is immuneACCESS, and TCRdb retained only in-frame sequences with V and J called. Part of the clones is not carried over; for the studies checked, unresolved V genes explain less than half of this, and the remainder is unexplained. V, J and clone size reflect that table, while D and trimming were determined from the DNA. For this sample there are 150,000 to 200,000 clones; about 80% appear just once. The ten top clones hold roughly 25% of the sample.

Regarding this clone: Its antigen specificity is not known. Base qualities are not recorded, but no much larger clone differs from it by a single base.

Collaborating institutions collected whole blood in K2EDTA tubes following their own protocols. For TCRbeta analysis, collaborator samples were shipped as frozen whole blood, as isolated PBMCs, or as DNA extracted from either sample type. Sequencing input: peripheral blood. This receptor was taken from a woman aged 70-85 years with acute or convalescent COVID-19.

The CDR3 region: CASSPPGPGQGFGYTF. DNA sequence: TGTGCCAGCTCACCACCGGGACCGGGACAGGGTTTTGGCTACACCTTC. The V and J segments used are TRBV18 and TRBJ1-2; TRBD1 lines up with 9 middle nucleotides. Including cysteine and phenylalanine, the CDR3 has 16 amino acids. CDR3 DNA only is kept here, 48 bases in frame from base 1. The CDR1 and CDR2 encoded by the germline V gene are KGHSH and LQKENI. Trimming accounts for 0 bases at V and 7 bases at J, while the number of junction bases matched to no gene is 9.